The T cell receptor (beta chain) described here comes from a study of shared clonotypes between healthy human individuals. A word on this clone: The antigen is unknown.

Study observations and caveats: Memory subsets had estimated richness that was generally smaller than that of naive subsets. Non-shared clonotypes had lower generation probabilities than clonotypes shared by all four sorted-subset donors.

Sequencing used immunoSEQ multiplex PCR; TCRdb keeps in-frame clones, though not all of them. The repertoire consists of over a million clones, with more than 95% occurring once and the leading ten covering approximately 1%. The CDR3 consists of 16 residues. The V segment lost 3 bases and the J segment 2 bases; nucleotides outside the gene matches: 3. Germline V gene data show CDR1 as MNHEY and CDR2 as SVGAGI. Sequenced material: naive CD4+ T cells sorted from blood. The subset denotes: CD45RA+ positively selected. The V and J genes are TRBV6-5 and TRBJ2-6, with TRBD1 matching 8 bases. The TCR sequence derives from a man aged 25 to 45 in good health. CDR3 amino acids: CASSYFRGPGANVLTF. The CDR3 DNA follows: TGTGCCAGCAGTTATTTCAGGGGGCCTGGGGCCAACGTCCTGACTTTC.